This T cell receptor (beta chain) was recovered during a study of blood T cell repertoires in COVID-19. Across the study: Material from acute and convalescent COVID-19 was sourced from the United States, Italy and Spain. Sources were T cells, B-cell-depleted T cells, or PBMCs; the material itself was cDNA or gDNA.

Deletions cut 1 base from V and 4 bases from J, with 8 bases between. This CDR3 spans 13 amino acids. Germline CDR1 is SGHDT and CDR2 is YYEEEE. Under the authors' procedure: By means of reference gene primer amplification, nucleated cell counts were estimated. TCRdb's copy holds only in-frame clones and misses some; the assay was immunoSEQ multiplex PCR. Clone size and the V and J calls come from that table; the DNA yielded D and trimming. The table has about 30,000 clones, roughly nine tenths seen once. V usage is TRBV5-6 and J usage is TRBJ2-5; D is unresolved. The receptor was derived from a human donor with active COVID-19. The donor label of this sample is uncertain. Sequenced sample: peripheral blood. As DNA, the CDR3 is TGTGCCAGCAGCTTGCCCTCGGGAGAGACCCAGTACTTC. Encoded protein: CASSLPSGETQYF. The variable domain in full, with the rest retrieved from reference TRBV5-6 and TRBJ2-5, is DAGVTQSPTHLIKTRGQQVTLRCSPKSGHDTVSWYQQALGQGPQFIFQYYEEEERQRGNFPDRFSGHQFPNYSSELNVNALLLGDSALYLCASSLPSGETQYFGPGTRLLVL.